This T cell receptor (beta chain) was recorded in a study of blood T cell repertoires in COVID-19. Study background: Both acute and convalescent COVID-19 samples were obtained from the United States, Italy and Spain.

This clone turned up a few times. V lost 0 bases, J lost 2 bases, and 3 bases stayed unmatched. The germline V gene has CDR1 MNHEY and CDR2 SVGAGI. CDR3 length: 16 amino acids. Generated by immunoSEQ multiplex PCR, the TCRdb table keeps only in-frame clones and is missing some. The table records hundreds of thousands of clones, 88% of them present only once. The rearrangement uses TRBV6-5 and TRBJ2-3, with 9 bases matching TRBD2. The clonotype originates from a woman aged 40 to 55 who had recovered from COVID-19. Sequencing used peripheral blood. CDR3 amino acids: CASSYSPSGTTDTQYF. The CDR3 nucleotides read TGTGCCAGCAGTTACTCTCCTAGCGGGACCACAGATACGCAGTATTTT.